Listed here are 24 T cell receptor beta chains from one sample, sequenced in a study of blood T cell repertoires in COVID-19. Assay used: immunoSEQ multiplex PCR; TCRdb lists only in-frame clones, some missing. This table has about 160,000 clones, under 85% appearing once. The specimen sequenced was peripheral blood. The receptors were gathered from a man in his 70s with acute or convalescent COVID-19.

V gene TRBV19 combines with J gene TRBJ1-1; a possible D gene is TRBD1 (6 bases). Per germline, CDR1 LNHDA and CDR2 SQIVND (reference sequence). V gave up 7 bases and J gave up 1 base, with 13 bases separating them. The CDR3 runs 14 residues. The CDR3 bases are TGTGCCAGTAAGGGGGACCTGCGGAACACTGAAGCTTTCTTT. This encodes CASKGDLRNTEAFF.

This chain links TRBV5-1 with TRBJ2-5; D unresolved. The CDR3 length is 15 residues. CDR1 and CDR2 (germline): SGHRS, YFSETQ. V lost 4 bases to trimming and J lost 5 bases, with 18 bases between them. This CDR3 reads CASSPASFAMETQYF. For the CDR3, the DNA is TGCGCCAGCAGCCCCGCCTCGTTCGCGATGGAGACCCAGTACTTC. Based on the CDR3 plus reference TRBV5-1 and TRBJ2-5, the full variable domain is KAGVTQTPRYLIKTRGQQVTLSCSPISGHRSVSWYQQTPGQGLQFLFEYFSETQRNKGNFPGRFSGRQFSNSRSEMNVSTLELGDSALYLCASSPASFAMETQYFGPGTRLLVL.

The rearrangement links TRBV11-2 to TRBJ2-1, with 9 bases matching TRBD2. The CDR3 is made up of 16 amino acids. V shed 5 bases, J shed 1 base, and the junction held 6 bases outside the gene matches. Germline lookup yields CDR1 SGHAT and CDR2 FQNNGV. The CDR3 here is CASSTRAGGSYNEQFF. The CDR3 region has the DNA TGTGCCAGCAGCACCAGAGCGGGGGGTTCCTACAATGAGCAGTTCTTC.

The rearrangement uses TRBV5-6 and TRBJ2-1, with TRBD1 matching over 9 bases. In germline, CDR1 is SGHDT, CDR2 YYEEEE. V shed 4 bases, J shed 4 bases, and the junction held 9 bases outside the gene matches. CDR3 length: 16 amino acids. In nucleotides, the CDR3 is TGTGCCAGCAGCCTAGACAGGGGGACCATATACAATGAGCAGTTCTTC. Protein product: CASSLDRGTIYNEQFF.

The genes are TRBV6-6 and TRBJ2-3; perhaps TRBD2 as D (7 bases). Germline V gene sequence: CDR1 MNHNY, CDR2 SVGAGI (reference sequence). V lost 0 bases and J 6 bases, leaving 16 bases between the germline ends. CDR3 length equals 16 residues. CDR3 nucleotide sequence: TGTGCCAGCAGTTACTCGGGCGGGGGACAAGGGGATACGCAGTATTTT. It specifies CASSYSGGGQGDTQYF.

This clone has a handful of counts. The CDR3 is CSATTGNSNQPQHF. CDR3 DNA sequence: TGCAGCGCTACGACAGGGAACAGCAATCAGCCCCAGCATTTT. The gene calls are TRBV29-1 and TRBJ1-5; 7 nucleotides agree with TRBD1. The germline CDR1 and CDR2 sequences are SQVTM and ANQGSEA. The CDR3 runs to 14 residues. V trimming: 7 bases; J trimming: 1 base; junction bases outside the gene matches: 7.

The DNA for the CDR3 is TGTGCCAGCAGCGCCTCCCTAAGACAAGAGACCCAGTACTTC. Residues: CASSASLRQETQYF. This chain connects TRBV7-6 to TRBJ2-5, with no clear D. The CDR3 has 14 amino acids. The germline V and J ends were trimmed by 5 bases and 2 bases, with 12 bases remaining between them. Germline values: CDR1 SGHVS, CDR2 FNYEAQ.

The CDR3 DNA reads as TGCGCCAGCAGCTCGACTAGCGGGGTCCTCACAGATACGCAGTATTTT. Translating it yields CASSSTSGVLTDTQYF. The chain employs TRBV5-1 and TRBJ2-3; 11 bases are shared with TRBD2. The germline V gene has CDR1 SGHRS and CDR2 YFSETQ. The trim removed 3 bases at V and 2 bases at J, leaving 5 bases unmatched. The CDR3 is 16 amino acids.

This rearrangement joins TRBV18 to TRBJ2-6; 9 bases are a match to TRBD1. This CDR3 has 19 amino acids. The V segment lost 3 bases and the J segment 4 bases; nucleotides outside the gene matches: 13. The germline V gene has CDR1 KGHSH and CDR2 LQKENI. The CDR3 is CASSPTGTGYSSGANVLTF. The CDR3 nucleotides read TGTGCCAGCTCACCGACCGGGACAGGGTATAGTTCGGGGGCCAACGTCCTGACTTTC.

This clone was found a few times. The J gene is TRBJ2-7, the V gene TRBV7-2, with a possible D match to TRBD1 (6 bases). Germline CDR1 is SGHTA and CDR2 is FQGNSA. The CDR3 contains 17 residues. V lost 5 bases and J 0 bases, leaving 20 bases between the germline ends. For the CDR3, the DNA is TGTGCCAGCAGCGCACCACAGGGCCAATTTAGCTCCTACGAGCAGTACTTC. Translated, it gives CASSAPQGQFSSYEQYF. Full variable domain (outside the CDR3, taken from reference TRBV7-2 and TRBJ2-7): GAGVSQSPSNKVTEKGKDVELRCDPISGHTALYWYRQSLGQGLEFLIYFQGNSAPDKSGLPSDRFSAERTGGSVSTLTIQRTQQEDSAVYLCASSAPQGQFSSYEQYFGPGTRLTVT.

The CDR3 region has the DNA TGTGCCAGTCAGTGGGGAGGGGGGGCCAACGTCCTGACTTTC. This codes for CASQWGGGANVLTF. This chain uses TRBV6-6 with TRBJ2-6; 7 nucleotides match TRBD2. CDR1 MNHNY and CDR2 SVGAGI come from the germline V gene (reference sequence). This CDR3 spans 14 amino acids. J was trimmed by 4 bases and V by 9 bases; bases with no gene match: 6.

The chain recombines TRBV2 with TRBJ2-1; 11 bases match TRBD2. The CDR3 is 15 residues long. Trimming cost V 1 base and J 15 bases; bases outside gene matches: 11. The germline gives CDR1 SNHLY, CDR2 FYNNEI. Written as DNA, the CDR3 is TGTGCCAGCAGTGAAGGACTAGCGGGAACTCGAGGGGGGTTCTTC. This sequence encodes CASSEGLAGTRGGFF.

The rearrangement uses TRBV19 and TRBJ1-2, with D perhaps matching TRBD1 (6 bases). Trimming removed 3 bases at V and 6 bases at J, with 23 bases between. The CDR3 runs to 17 residues. Germline CDR1 is LNHDA and CDR2 is SQIVND (reference sequence). CDR3 nucleotides: TGTGCCAGTAGTATGTTTCCCGGACAGTTTGGTCTTAATGGCTACACCTTC. Protein product: CASSMFPGQFGLNGYTF.

This clone is a singleton in its sample. This chain connects TRBV6-5 to TRBJ2-7; D unclear. CDR3 size: 11 residues. Germline V gene lookup returns CDR1 MNHEY and CDR2 SVGAGI. Trimming took off 6 bases at V and 3 bases at J, with 6 bases between the two ends. DNA for the CDR3: TGTGCCAGCAGCCAACACTACGAGCAGTACTTC. This gives the protein CASSQHYEQYF.

The genes are TRBV20-1 and TRBJ1-3, with D uncertain. Trimming cost V 3 bases and J 7 bases, with 7 bases left between them. The germline CDR1 and CDR2 sequences are DFQATT and SNEGSKA (reference sequence). CDR3 length equals 11 residues. The CDR3 DNA is TGCAGTGCTAGGGAGTGGAACACCATATATTTT. Its protein is CSAREWNTIYF.

This clone appeared once. This rearrangement joins TRBV5-6 to TRBJ2-5; TRBD2 matches at 11 bases. With 5 bases clipped from V and 2 bases from J, the junction kept 5 bases outside the gene matches. CDR3 size: 15 residues. The germline gives CDR1 SGHDT, CDR2 YYEEEE. The CDR3 here is CASRSRLAGQETQYF. The CDR3 bases are TGTGCCAGCAGATCGCGACTAGCGGGACAAGAGACCCAGTACTTC.

This clone was seen once. This chain joins TRBV5-1 and TRBJ2-1, with D perhaps matching TRBD2 (5 bases). V was cut by 0 bases and J by 7 bases, with 14 bases left in between. Germline values: CDR1 SGHRS, CDR2 YFSETQ. The CDR3 runs 15 residues. In DNA, the CDR3 is TGCGCCAGCAGCTTGGGGGGAGCAGGACGGAATGAGCAGTTCTTC. As protein: CASSLGGAGRNEQFF.

The rearrangement uses TRBV28 and TRBJ1-5; the D gene is possibly TRBD1 (5 bases). From germline, CDR1 is MDHEN and CDR2 SYDVKM. Trimming took 7 bases from V and 3 from J, leaving 19 bases between them. The CDR3 runs to 16 residues. In nucleotides, the CDR3 is TGTGCCAGCATTCTGGCACTGGCAGGGTACAATCAGCCCCAGCATTTT. The encoded protein is CASILALAGYNQPQHF.

This clone was detected ten times or more. The chain has TRBV27 and TRBJ2-5, with D hard to call. The V gene's germline CDR1 is MNHEY and CDR2 SMNVEV (reference sequence). V lost 0 bases, J lost 5 bases, and 10 bases lay in between. The CDR3 is 14 residues long. The CDR3 bases are TGTGCCAGCAGTTTATCGGCACCCTTGGAGACCCAGTACTTC. Residues: CASSLSAPLETQYF.

This chain connects TRBV5-1 to TRBJ1-1, with 7 bases fitting TRBD1. This CDR3 has 15 amino acids. Unmatched junction bases numbered 11, after V lost 6 bases and J lost 3 bases. Germline-derived CDR1 and CDR2 are SGHRS and YFSETQ. The CDR3 here is CASTEPGQIHTEAFF. Written as DNA, the CDR3 is TGCGCCAGCACTGAGCCGGGACAGATACACACTGAAGCTTTCTTT. The whole variable domain, filled in from reference TRBV5-1 and TRBJ1-1, reads KAGVTQTPRYLIKTRGQQVTLSCSPISGHRSVSWYQQTPGQGLQFLFEYFSETQRNKGNFPGRFSGRQFSNSRSEMNVSTLELGDSALYLCASTEPGQIHTEAFFGQGTRLTVV.

This chain uses TRBV4-1 with TRBJ2-5, with 8 bases identical to TRBD2. This CDR3 has 16 amino acids. Trimming took 1 base from V and 3 from J; bases not matched to a gene: 7. Germline CDR1 is MGHRA and CDR2 is YSYEKL. CDR3 protein: CASSQAQRGREETQYF. For the CDR3, the DNA is TGCGCCAGCAGCCAAGCCCAGCGGGGGAGAGAAGAGACCCAGTACTTC.

The V and J genes are TRBV7-2 and TRBJ2-7, with D unclear. Germline assignment: CDR1 SGHTA and CDR2 FQGNSA. V lost 0 bases and J 2 bases, leaving 11 bases between the germline ends. CDR3 length equals 15 residues. CDR3 DNA sequence: TGTGCCAGCAGCTTAGCTCTGGGCTTGACCTACGAGCAGTACTTC. Its translation is CASSLALGLTYEQYF.

This chain joins TRBV7-2 and TRBJ1-1, with D uncertain. The germline gives CDR1 SGHTA, CDR2 FQGNSA. The CDR3 is made up of 15 amino acids. V gave up 4 bases and J gave up 1 base, with 13 bases separating them. CDR3 loop: CASSSPPPGNTEAFF. The DNA of the CDR3 is TGTGCCAGCAGCTCCCCGCCTCCCGGGAACACTGAAGCTTTCTTT.

The sample holds a few counts of this clone. The chain couples TRBV5-1 to TRBJ2-7, with D maybe TRBD1 (6 bases). This CDR3 contains 15 residues. With 0 bases removed from V and 0 bases from J, the gap between germline ends came to 10 bases. In germline, CDR1 is SGHRS, CDR2 YFSETQ. CDR3 residues: CASSLGTVTSYEQYF. The CDR3 region has the DNA TGCGCCAGCAGCTTGGGGACAGTTACCTCCTACGAGCAGTACTTC.